The 15 T cell receptor beta chains in this list originate from one sample, sequenced in a study of blood T cell repertoires in COVID-19. Data came from immunoSEQ multiplex PCR; TCRdb stores just in-frame clones and leaves some out. The sample shows around 250,000 clones, 86% of them seen only once. Sequencing was performed on peripheral blood. All receptors come from a woman older than 75 with COVID-19, enrolled during active disease.

The rearrangement joins TRBV28 to TRBJ2-7; a possible D gene is TRBD1 (5 bases). Per germline, CDR1 MDHEN and CDR2 SYDVKM. CDR3 length: 13 residues. V was cut by 2 bases and J by 6 bases, with 11 bases left in between. For the CDR3, the DNA is TGTGCCAGCAGTTTACTAAGGGGAAGCGAGCAGTACGTC. Translated: CASSLLRGSEQYV.

The CDR3 sequence is CASSRREGGNQPQHF. The CDR3 DNA is TGCGCCAGCAGCCGCAGAGAAGGGGGCAATCAGCCCCAGCATTTT. This chain uses TRBV4-1 with TRBJ1-5; D is possibly TRBD1 (5 bases). V was clipped by 4 bases and J by 2 bases, with 12 bases between them. The CDR3 runs to 15 residues. CDR1 and CDR2 (germline): MGHRA, YSYEKL.

This clone was observed a handful of times. The rearrangement links TRBV7-2 to TRBJ2-1; 9 nucleotides align to TRBD2. The V gene's germline CDR1 is SGHTA and CDR2 FQGNSA. The V and J ends lost 10 bases and 3 bases, in that order; junction bases with no gene match: 4. This CDR3 spans 13 amino acids. The CDR3 DNA sequence: TGTGCCATAGCGGGGGCAAACTACAATGAGCAGTTCTTC. Translating it yields CAIAGANYNEQFF.

V usage is TRBV3-1 (or the pseudogene TRBV3-2) and J usage is TRBJ2-2; TRBD1 matches at 7 bases. Per the germline V gene, CDR1 is LGHDT and CDR2 is YNNKEL (reference sequence). Trimming removed 4 bases from V and 4 bases from J; junction bases left unmatched: 3. The CDR3 totals 14 residues. In DNA form, the CDR3 reads TGTGCCAGCAGCCGACAGGGTCGCACCGGGGAGCTGTTTTTT. Translated: CASSRQGRTGELFF.

The CDR3 DNA follows: TGTGCCAGTAGTATGGGACAGGCGGTTCAGCCCCAGCATTTT. Its protein is CASSMGQAVQPQHF. The chain couples TRBV19 to TRBJ1-5, with 8 bases aligning to TRBD1. CDR1 and CDR2 (germline): LNHDA, SQIVND (reference sequence). V lost 3 bases, J lost 6 bases, and 4 bases stayed unmatched. This CDR3 has 14 amino acids.

This rearrangement joins TRBV7-6 to TRBJ1-3, with 9 nucleotides matching TRBD1. Germline V gene data show CDR1 as SGHVS and CDR2 as FNYEAQ. CDR3 length equals 16 residues. V gave up 0 bases and J gave up 2 bases; unmatched junction bases: 2. The CDR3: CASSLARQGAGNTIYF. The CDR3 DNA reads as TGTGCCAGCAGCTTAGCCCGACAGGGGGCTGGAAACACCATATATTTT.

The chain carries TRBV29-1 and TRBJ1-2; a possible D gene is TRBD1 (5 bases). This CDR3 region has 11 residues. The germline gives CDR1 SQVTM, CDR2 ANQGSEA. V dropped 4 bases and J dropped 5 bases, with 8 bases sitting between them. As DNA, the CDR3 is TGCAGCGTTGGGGGGGGTTATGGCTACACCTTC. The encoded protein is CSVGGGYGYTF.

The V gene is TRBV24-1, the J gene TRBJ1-5, with D possibly being TRBD1 (5 bases). Germline CDR1 and CDR2: KGHDR and SFDVKD. With 9 bases removed from V and 4 bases from J, the gap between germline ends came to 12 bases. The CDR3 contains 13 residues. CDR3 nucleotide sequence: TGTGCCACCTCAACCCAGGGAAATCAGCCCCAGCATTTT. It is translated as CATSTQGNQPQHF.

The V and J genes are TRBV7-6 and TRBJ1-6, with TRBD1 matching over 10 bases. The CDR3 totals 18 residues. Germline CDR1 is SGHVS and CDR2 is FNYEAQ. V trimming: 0 bases; J trimming: 14 bases; junction bases outside the gene matches: 16. In nucleotides, the CDR3 is TGTGCCAGCAGCTTAGCTCGTTGGGGACAGGGGAAAGAGGCGACCCTCCACTTT. The encoded protein is CASSLARWGQGKEATLHF.

The chain carries TRBV4-1 and TRBJ2-3; TRBD2 matches at 10 bases. Germline CDR1 and CDR2: MGHRA and YSYEKL. This CDR3 region has 17 residues. V lost 1 base, J lost 3 bases, and 7 bases stayed unmatched. The DNA of the CDR3 is TGCGCCAGCAGCCAAGGGAGGCTAGCGGGGGTAACAGATACGCAGTATTTT. Its translation: CASSQGRLAGVTDTQYF.

V is TRBV3-1 (or the pseudogene TRBV3-2) and J is TRBJ1-1; D gene unclear. Germline CDR1 and CDR2: LGHDT and YNNKEL (reference sequence). The CDR3 extends over 14 amino acids. V was trimmed by 4 bases and J by 3 bases, leaving 12 bases between them. CDR3 sequence: CASSPATSYTEAFF. In nucleotides, the CDR3 is TGTGCCAGCAGCCCCGCCACATCGTACACTGAAGCTTTCTTT.

This chain joins TRBV9 and TRBJ1-4; D is perhaps TRBD1 (5 bases). The CDR3 covers 14 residues. Trimming removed 0 bases from V and 2 bases from J, with 5 bases in between. Germline CDR1 and CDR2: SGDLS and YYNGEE. The CDR3, as DNA: TGTGCCAGCAGCGTAGGACAGACTAATGAAAAACTGTTTTTT. Translating it yields CASSVGQTNEKLFF.

The chain has TRBV29-1 and TRBJ1-4; D is ambiguous. CDR3 length: 13 residues. Germline V gene lookup returns CDR1 SQVTM and CDR2 ANQGSEA. V lost 1 base and J lost 7, with 10 bases in between. This CDR3 reads CSVEGSVGEKLFF. The CDR3 nucleotides are TGCAGCGTTGAAGGCAGCGTTGGTGAAAAACTGTTTTTT.

The V and J genes are TRBV9 and TRBJ1-1, with D uncertain. Germline V lookup: CDR1 SGDLS, CDR2 YYNGEE. V lost 6 bases and J lost 0, with 15 bases in between. This CDR3 comprises 15 residues. The CDR3 region is CASNRLGGVNTEAFF. The CDR3 DNA follows: TGTGCCAGCAACCGCTTAGGTGGAGTGAACACTGAAGCTTTCTTT. Drawing the rest from reference TRBV9 and TRBJ1-1, the complete variable domain is DSGVTQTPKHLITATGQRVTLRCSPRSGDLSVYWYQQSLDQGLQFLIQYYNGEERAKGNILERFSAQQFPDLHSELNLSSLELGDSALYFCASNRLGGVNTEAFFGQGTRLTVV.

This chain uses TRBV28 with TRBJ1-2; D is perhaps TRBD1 (5 bases). The CDR3 loop spans 15 amino acids. The V end lost 6 bases, the J end lost 4 bases, and 18 bases lay between the germline ends. The germline CDR1 and CDR2 sequences are MDHEN and SYDVKM. The CDR3 loop reads CASRTRTPQGYGYTF. The CDR3 DNA reads TGTGCCAGCAGAACCCGGACACCCCAGGGCTATGGCTACACCTTC.